This is a list of T cell receptor beta chains from one sample in a study of CD8+CD57+ T cells in acquired aplastic anemia. TCRdb reanalysed the reads using MiXCR and keeps one entry per CDR3 protein. This table has roughly 150,000 distinct CDR3 sequences, roughly 48% appearing once. Input material: sorted CD4+, CD8+, or CD8+CD57+ T cells (not recorded which) from PBMCs. These receptors originate from a human donor with aplastic anemia. CDR3s leave out the opening cysteine and the closing phenylalanine or tryptophan.

>TRBV24-1
ATSDLGGYT
>TRBV5-4
ASSLGTDLDETQY
>TRBV19
ASSIRTTEAKNIQY
>TRBV19
ASTPRPPRPDTQY
>TRBV19
ASSTGFAEAF
>TRBV25-1
ASSSGWAYNEQF
>TRBV9
ASSVGARRIASEQF
>TRBV28
ASSSSPGQRYEQY
>TRBV2
ASIKSSGETQY
>TRBV7-3
ASSSDRGYGYT
>TRBV3-1
ASSQNTDGYT
>TRBV5-1
ASSSGTGVNEQF
>TRBV6-1
ASSPSVDTQY
>TRBV12-3/TRBV12-4
ASRMSRDEQF
>TRBV6-1
ASTPAPGVANEQY
>TRBV12-5
ASGPPGTTLRNTEAF
>TRBV28
ASSFGGATYEQY